The entry that follows covers one TCR beta chain sequence. This entry is derived from a study of blood T cell repertoires in COVID-19. This CDR3 contains 17 residues. Germline-derived CDR1 and CDR2 are LNHDA and SQIVND (reference sequence). V trimming: 4 bases; J trimming: 4 bases; junction bases outside the gene matches: 5. Sequencing used immunoSEQ multiplex PCR; TCRdb keeps in-frame clones, though not all of them. In the table there are around 300,000 clones, around 89% of which are singletons. Input material: PBMCs or T cells enriched from blood (not recorded which). The genes are TRBV19 and TRBJ2-3, with TRBD2 matching 16 bases. The receptor was isolated from a woman aged 18-29 years who had recovered from COVID-19. The CDR3 reads CASSTGTSGGAADTQYF. CDR3 nucleotide sequence: TGTGCCAGTAGTACCGGGACTAGCGGGGGGGCTGCAGATACGCAGTATTTT.